These 5 T cell receptor beta chains originate from one sample sequenced in a study of blood T cells in healthy people across ages. For the second PCR, which ran for about 7 to 11 cycles, a sample-barcoded 5' primer and a J-beta primer mix were used. In TCRdb, the 5' RACE reads were re-called with MiXCR into one record per CDR3 protein. The sample lists about 580,000 distinct CDR3 sequences, around half occurring once. The sample consisted of blood. These receptor sequences come from a man older than 75 in good health.

The V call is TRBV12-3 or TRBV12-4, the J call TRBJ2-7; 9 bases agree with TRBD1. The end of the DNA aligns better with TRBJ2-5, so the J call may be wrong. The CDR3 covers 15 residues. The CDR3 region has the DNA TGTGCCAGCAGTGGAACAGGACAGGGGCAAGAGACCCAGTACTTC. Its translation is CASSGTGQGQETQYF.

This rearrangement joins TRBV10-2 to TRBJ2-2, with 8 bases identical to TRBD1. Germline CDR1 reads WSHSY; CDR2 reads SAAADI. V shed 9 bases and J 2 bases; nucleotides not matched to a gene: 2. The CDR3 loop spans 13 amino acids. The CDR3 DNA sequence: TGCGCCAGGGGGACAGGCAACACCGGGGAGCTGTTTTTT. Translating gives CARGTGNTGELFF.

This clonotype was seen many times. The chain combines TRBV27 with TRBJ2-7, with D possibly matching TRBD2 (6 bases). The CDR3 has 13 residues. Trimming cost V 8 bases and J 4 bases, with 15 bases left between them. CDR1 MNHEY and CDR2 SMNVEV come from the germline V gene (reference sequence). This chain's CDR3 is CASGRNPVYEQYF. The CDR3 nucleotides are TGTGCCAGCGGGAGGAACCCCGTTTACGAGCAGTACTTC.

Only a few counts were recorded for this clonotype. The chain has TRBV29-1 and TRBJ1-1; a possible D gene is TRBD1 (6 bases). This CDR3 contains 14 residues. The germline gives CDR1 SQVTM, CDR2 ANQGSEA. V gave up 4 bases and J gave up 0 bases, with 12 bases separating them. CDR3: CSVAPGAMNTEAFF. DNA for the CDR3: TGCAGCGTTGCCCCAGGGGCTATGAACACTGAAGCTTTCTTT.

This clonotype was observed a handful of times. The chain recombines TRBV20-1 with TRBJ2-7; TRBD1 agrees at 7 bases. Per the germline V gene, CDR1 is DFQATT and CDR2 is SNEGSKA (reference sequence). The J segment lost 0 bases and the V segment lost 0 bases, leaving 5 bases of the junction unmatched. The CDR3 consists of 15 residues. The CDR3 region is CSARDGQASSYEQYF. DNA for the CDR3: TGCAGTGCTAGAGATGGACAGGCTAGCTCCTACGAGCAGTACTTC.